A single sample is the source of the 7 T cell receptor beta chains below, sequenced in a study of blood T cells in healthy people across ages. Using a J-beta primer mix together with a sample-barcoded 5' primer, a second PCR was run for about 6 to 12 cycles. One entry per CDR3 protein results from TCRdb running MiXCR on the 5' RACE reads. Of 1.5 million to 2 million distinct CDR3 sequences in the sample, 28% were seen once. Sequencing used blood. The receptor set was obtained from a woman aged 30 to 39 in good health.

This chain connects TRBV29-1 to TRBJ2-7, with a tentative D call TRBD1 (6 bases). CDR1 is SQVTM and CDR2 is ANQGSEA in the germline V gene. V shed 1 base and J shed 4 bases, with 11 bases lying between them. This CDR3 comprises 13 residues. CDR3 nucleotide sequence: TGCAGCGTTGAAGCCGGGACACCATACGAGCAGTACTTC. This gives the protein CSVEAGTPYEQYF.

Concerning this clonotype itself: This may come from a read error, since a much larger clone is one base off. The chain uses TRBV29-1 and TRBJ1-2; D is ambiguous. V dropped 4 bases and J dropped 10 bases, with 7 bases sitting between them. The CDR3 covers 9 residues. The V gene's germline CDR1 is SQVTM and CDR2 ANQGSEA. CDR3 loop: CSVGPDYTF. The CDR3 region has the DNA TGCAGCGTTGGTCCGGACTACACCTTC.

In this sample, this clonotype turned up many times. This chain connects TRBV12-3 or TRBV12-4 to TRBJ2-5; D gene unclear. V was clipped by 3 bases and J by 5 bases, with 10 bases between them. This CDR3 contains 13 residues. Here the CDR3 reads CASSFSEGETQYF. CDR3 DNA sequence: TGTGCCAGCAGTTTTTCGGAAGGGGAGACCCAGTACTTC.

This clonotype was seen at least ten times. The V gene is TRBV7-2, the J gene TRBJ2-6; tentatively, D is TRBD1 (5 bases). CDR1 is SGHTA, CDR2 FQGNSA, per germline. The V end was cut by 5 bases, the J end by 0 bases, with 8 bases between. CDR3 length: 15 amino acids. Here the CDR3 reads CASSRTISGANVLTF. The DNA for the CDR3 is TGTGCCAGCAGCAGGACAATCTCTGGGGCCAACGTCCTGACTTTC.

This clonotype has a handful of counts. J is TRBJ1-4 and V is TRBV2; no clear D gene. CDR3 size: 12 residues. Trimming took off 6 bases at V and 7 bases at J, with 9 bases between the two ends. Germline CDR1 reads SNHLY; CDR2 reads FYNNEI. The CDR3 spells CASRLDLEKLFF. The CDR3 DNA is TGTGCCAGCAGGCTGGACCTTGAAAAACTGTTTTTT.

This clonotype turned up a few times. In DNA, the CDR3 is TGTGCCAGCAGTGACCTAGGGGGCAGAATGAACACTGAAGCTTTCTTT. The encoded protein is CASSDLGGRMNTEAFF. V gene TRBV6-6 combines with J gene TRBJ1-1; 7 nucleotides match TRBD1. V was pared by 5 bases and J by 0 bases, with 9 bases of the junction left unmatched. The CDR3 contains 16 residues. Per germline, CDR1 MNHNY and CDR2 SVGAGI (reference sequence).

This clonotype was seen a few times. The rearrangement joins TRBV11-3 to TRBJ2-7, with TRBD2 matching over 9 bases. CDR1 and CDR2 (germline): SGHNT, YENEEA. With V trimmed by 3 bases and J by 3 bases, 6 bases remained unmatched. The CDR3 covers 15 residues. In DNA, the CDR3 is TGTGCCAGCAGCTTCCAAGCGGGGGGCATCTACGAGCAGTACTTC. The encoded protein is CASSFQAGGIYEQYF.